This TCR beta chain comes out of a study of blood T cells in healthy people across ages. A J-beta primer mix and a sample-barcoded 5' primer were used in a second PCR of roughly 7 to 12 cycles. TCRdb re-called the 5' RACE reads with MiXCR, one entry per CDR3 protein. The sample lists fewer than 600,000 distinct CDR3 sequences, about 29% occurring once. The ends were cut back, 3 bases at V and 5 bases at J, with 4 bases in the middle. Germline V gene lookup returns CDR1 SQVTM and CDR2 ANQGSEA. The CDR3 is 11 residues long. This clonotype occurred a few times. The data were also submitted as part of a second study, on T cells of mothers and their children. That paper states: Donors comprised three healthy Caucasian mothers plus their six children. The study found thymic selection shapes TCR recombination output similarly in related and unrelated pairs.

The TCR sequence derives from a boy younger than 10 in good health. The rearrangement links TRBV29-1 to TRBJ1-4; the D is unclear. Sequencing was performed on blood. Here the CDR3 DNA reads TGCAGCGTTGACAGGAATGAAAAACTGTTTTTT. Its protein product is CSVDRNEKLFF. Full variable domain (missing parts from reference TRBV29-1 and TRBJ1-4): SAVISQKPSRDICQRGTSLTIQCQVDSQVTMMFWYRQQPGQSLTLIATANQGSEATYESGFVIDKFPISRPNLTFSTLTVSNMSPEDSSIYLCSVDRNEKLFFGSGTQLSVL.